The 29 T cell receptor beta chains given below trace back to one sample, sequenced in a study of neoadjuvant nivolumab and ipilimumab in lung cancer. The protocol was immunoSEQ multiplex PCR, while the TCRdb copy is restricted to in-frame clones and leaves out a portion. The sample yields about 26,000 clones, 82% seen once. Here the sequenced sample was tumor tissue, taken after neoadjuvant nivolumab, alone or with ipilimumab, at or shortly before surgery. Receptors originate from an adult with non-small cell lung cancer.

This sequence joins TRBV11-2 and TRBJ1-2; D may be TRBD1 (5 bases). This CDR3 has 13 amino acids. Looked up from germline, CDR1 is SGHAT and CDR2 is FQNNGV. Trimming took off 5 bases at V and 5 bases at J, with 12 bases between the two ends. The CDR3: CASSHGAGYGYTF. The CDR3 DNA is TGTGCCAGCAGCCACGGGGCCGGATATGGCTACACCTTC.

The J gene is TRBJ2-1, the V gene TRBV7-8; 12 nucleotides align to TRBD2. This CDR3 contains 17 residues. Germline CDR1 reads SGHVS; CDR2 reads FQNEAQ. J was trimmed by 4 bases and V by 2 bases; bases with no gene match: 6. Here the CDR3 DNA reads TGTGCCAGCAGCTTATATCCTGGACTAGCGGGGTACAATGAGCAGTTCTTC. This translates into CASSLYPGLAGYNEQFF.

CDR3 sequence (DNA): TGTGCCAGCAGTACGGACAGGGACTCCTACGAGCAGTACTTC. Protein: CASSTDRDSYEQYF. This chain joins TRBV2 and TRBJ2-7, with 8 bases that match TRBD1. This CDR3 contains 14 residues. Trimming at V came to 5 bases and at J to 0 bases, leaving 3 bases not matched to a gene. Germline CDR1 SNHLY, CDR2 FYNNEI.

CDR3 loop: CACRLSRLNTEAFF. The CDR3 DNA sequence: TGTGCCTGTCGTTTAAGTAGGCTGAACACTGAAGCTTTCTTT. V is TRBV30 and J is TRBJ1-1; D gene uncertain. The V end was cut by 6 bases, the J end by 0 bases, with 14 bases between. Per germline, CDR1 GTSNPN and CDR2 SVGIG (reference sequence). This CDR3 contains 14 residues.

This CDR3 reads CASSSGPTDYNEQFF. DNA for the CDR3: TGTGCCAGCAGCTCGGGACCTACCGACTACAATGAGCAGTTCTTC. The rearrangement links TRBV7-9 to TRBJ2-1, with D possibly being TRBD1 or TRBD2 (5 bases each). V lost 4 bases and J 3 bases, leaving 13 bases between the germline ends. The CDR3 runs to 15 residues. Germline V gene data show CDR1 as SEHNR and CDR2 as FQNEAQ (reference sequence). The entire variable domain, with the rest obtained from reference TRBV7-9 and TRBJ2-1, is as follows: DTGVSQNPRHKITKRGQNVTFRCDPISEHNRLYWYRQTLGQGPEFLTYFQNEAQLEKSRLLSDRFSAERPKGSFSTLEIQRTEQGDSAMYLCASSSGPTDYNEQFFGPGTRLTVL.

This clone has just one count. The chain combines TRBV5-8 with TRBJ1-1; D gene unclear. Germline V gene lookup returns CDR1 SGHTS and CDR2 YDEGEE. The CDR3 spans 15 residues. V was pared by 4 bases and J by 3 bases, with 16 bases between. The CDR3 loop reads CASSREDPRHTEAFF. The CDR3 DNA reads TGTGCCAGCAGCCGGGAGGACCCCCGGCACACTGAAGCTTTCTTT.

This clone was counted a few times. This sequence joins TRBV5-4 and TRBJ2-7; tentative D call: TRBD1 (5 bases). The V end was cut by 4 bases, the J end by 0 bases, with 14 bases between. Germline CDR1 and CDR2: SGHNT and YYREEE (reference sequence). The CDR3 is 15 residues long. CDR3 DNA: TGTGCCAGCAGCCCTGTAACAGGAAGCTCCTACGAGCAGTACTTC. It yields the protein CASSPVTGSSYEQYF.

This clone came up a few times. CDR3 nucleotides: TGTGCCAGCAGCTTACGGGGGACGTTGAGCACAGATACGCAGTATTTT. It is translated as CASSLRGTLSTDTQYF. The gene calls are TRBV11-3 and TRBJ2-3; TRBD2 might be the D (6 bases). Trimming stripped 2 bases from V and 0 bases from J, with 12 bases between. CDR1 and CDR2 from the germline V gene are SGHNT and YENEEA. The CDR3 extends over 16 amino acids.

This sequence joins TRBV7-9 and TRBJ2-1; D may be TRBD2 (7 bases). Looked up from germline, CDR1 is SEHNR and CDR2 is FQNEAQ (reference sequence). The CDR3 extends over 16 amino acids. V dropped 1 base and J dropped 10 bases, with 20 bases sitting between them. CDR3 sequence (DNA): TGTGCCAGCAGCTTAGGAGGGGGGGTCCCCCCGGAAGAGCAGTTCTTC. This encodes CASSLGGGVPPEEQFF.

The chain couples TRBV7-2 to TRBJ2-7; 13 bases agree with TRBD2. The V gene's germline CDR1 is SGHTA and CDR2 FQGNSA. CDR3 length: 15 residues. Trimming at V came to 6 bases and at J to 0 bases, leaving 2 bases not matched to a gene. CDR3 residues: CASRRTSGSSYEQYF. CDR3 bases: TGTGCCAGCAGGAGGACTAGCGGGAGCTCCTACGAGCAGTACTTC.

The chain has TRBV18 and TRBJ2-3, with D unclear. Germline CDR1 KGHSH, CDR2 LQKENI. CDR3 length: 15 amino acids. Trimming took 3 bases from V and 0 from J, leaving 10 bases between them. DNA for the CDR3: TGTGCCAGCTCACCTACACAAACCAGCACAGATACGCAGTATTTT. Protein: CASSPTQTSTDTQYF.

The rearrangement joins TRBV6-5 to TRBJ2-3, with 7 positions matching TRBD2. J was trimmed by 4 bases and V by 4 bases; bases with no gene match: 8. There are 15 residues in the CDR3. Per germline, CDR1 MNHEY and CDR2 SVGAGI. The CDR3 bases are TGTGCCAGCAGTTCTCGGGGTGCGGGAGCAGATACGCAGTATTTT. This encodes CASSSRGAGADTQYF.

This chain joins TRBV28 and TRBJ1-2; D ambiguous. Trimming stripped 2 bases from V and 7 bases from J, with 11 bases between. CDR3 length: 13 residues. The V gene's germline CDR1 is MDHEN and CDR2 SYDVKM. The CDR3 sequence is CASSLLIGAGYTF. The CDR3 DNA reads as TGTGCCAGCAGTTTACTGATTGGCGCTGGCTACACCTTC.

The chain is built from TRBV29-1 and TRBJ2-3; no reliable D call. In germline, CDR1 is SQVTM, CDR2 ANQGSEA. Trimming took 4 bases from V and 4 from J, leaving 9 bases between them. The length of the CDR3 is 12 residues. This chain's CDR3 is CSVAPSADTQYF. Written as DNA, the CDR3 is TGCAGCGTTGCTCCTTCGGCAGATACGCAGTATTTT.

V gene TRBV6-5 combines with J gene TRBJ2-1, with D hard to call. Germline V lookup: CDR1 MNHEY, CDR2 SVGAGI. V lost 2 bases and J 3 bases, leaving 8 bases between the germline ends. The CDR3 extends over 14 amino acids. The DNA for the CDR3 is TGTGCCAGCAGTTACACTATCGGCTACAATGAGCAGTTCTTC. Translating it yields CASSYTIGYNEQFF.

This clone occurred a few times. The J gene is TRBJ2-1, the V gene TRBV6-4; 10 bases align to TRBD1. The CDR3 has 15 residues. Germline values: CDR1 MRHNA, CDR2 SNTAGT. Trimming took 3 bases from V and 9 from J; bases not matched to a gene: 8. CDR3 region: CASSEGEGQGFEQFF. CDR3 DNA sequence: TGTGCCAGCAGTGAAGGAGAGGGACAGGGGTTTGAGCAGTTCTTC.

This chain connects TRBV18 to TRBJ1-2; no firm D call. CDR1 KGHSH and CDR2 LQKENI come from the germline V gene. This CDR3 is 14 amino acids long. Trimming took off 2 bases at V and 5 bases at J, with 12 bases between the two ends. The CDR3 loop is CASSPGGQVYGYTF. As DNA, the CDR3 is TGTGCCAGCTCACCAGGTGGGCAGGTTTATGGCTACACCTTC.

The chain employs TRBV18 and TRBJ2-4; 8 bases line up with TRBD1. The CDR3 loop spans 16 amino acids. After removal of 2 bases from V and 4 bases from J, the junction contained 7 bases not matched to a gene. The germline gives CDR1 KGHSH, CDR2 LQKENI. The CDR3: CASSPSTGGIKNIQYF. CDR3 nucleotides: TGTGCCAGCTCACCATCTACAGGGGGGATTAAAAACATTCAGTACTTC.

J is TRBJ2-3 and V is TRBV29-1; D perhaps matches TRBD2 (6 bases). CDR3 length: 14 amino acids. Germline V gives CDR1 SQVTM, CDR2 ANQGSEA. V was clipped by 7 bases and J by 1 base, with 15 bases between them. CDR3 protein: CSAVPGLRTDTQYF. DNA for the CDR3: TGCAGCGCCGTACCGGGACTCCGCACAGATACGCAGTATTTT.

The chain joins TRBV5-1 to TRBJ2-7; TRBD2 is a possible D gene (6 bases). Germline V gene lookup returns CDR1 SGHRS and CDR2 YFSETQ. Deletions cut 0 bases from V and 3 bases from J, with 13 bases between. The CDR3 extends over 15 amino acids. In DNA form, the CDR3 reads TGCGCCAGCAGCTTGGGTAGCGGATTGGGCTACGAGCAGTACTTC. Its translation: CASSLGSGLGYEQYF.

V is TRBV5-1 and J is TRBJ2-7, with 8 bases lining up with TRBD2. This CDR3 is built from 14 residues. Germline assignment: CDR1 SGHRS and CDR2 YFSETQ. Trimming took 4 bases from V and 9 from J; bases not matched to a gene: 12. DNA of the CDR3: TGCGCCAGCAGCGCGACCGGGACTAGTCTTGTGCAGTACTTC. This translates into CASSATGTSLVQYF.

This clone was picked up one time. This rearrangement joins TRBV7-2 to TRBJ1-4; 9 bases map to TRBD1. With V trimmed by 4 bases and J by 6 bases, 6 bases remained unmatched. Germline V CDR1 and CDR2: SGHTA, FQGNSA. CDR3 length: 15 amino acids. The CDR3 nucleotides read TGTGCCAGCAGCTCCCGGACAGGGGTGGATGAAAAACTGTTTTTT. Its translation: CASSSRTGVDEKLFF.

The chain employs TRBV10-2 and TRBJ2-5; D remains unclear. Trimming left V 5 bases short and J 4 bases short, with 5 bases between. Germline V CDR1 and CDR2: WSHSY, SAAADI. The CDR3 loop spans 11 amino acids. The CDR3 DNA sequence: TGCGCCAGCAGTCCAGCAGAGACCCAGTACTTC. Translating it yields CASSPAETQYF.

The chain employs TRBV11-2 and TRBJ1-1, with D possibly being TRBD1 (6 bases). Per the germline V gene, CDR1 is SGHAT and CDR2 is FQNNGV. V lost 4 bases to trimming and J lost 7 bases, with 22 bases between them. There are 16 residues in the CDR3. The CDR3 here is CASSSAYRFQGNEAFF. In nucleotides, the CDR3 is TGTGCCAGCAGCTCAGCCTACAGGTTTCAGGGGAATGAAGCTTTCTTT.

The V call is TRBV7-6, the J call TRBJ2-7; 7 bases line up with TRBD2. The germline CDR1 and CDR2 sequences are SGHVS and FNYEAQ. This CDR3 has 14 residues. J lost 5 bases, V lost 1 base, and 5 bases had no gene match. DNA for the CDR3: TGTGCCAGCAGCTTAGGGGGGGGAGGGGACGAGCAGTACTTC. Translating gives CASSLGGGGDEQYF.

The chain recombines TRBV25-1 with TRBJ1-5, with D unclear. V was trimmed by 1 base and J by 0 bases, leaving 4 bases between them. CDR3 length: 14 residues. Germline values: CDR1 MGHDK, CDR2 SYGVNS. CDR3 residues: CASSEWSSNQPQHF. The CDR3 DNA follows: TGTGCCAGCAGTGAATGGAGTAGCAATCAGCCCCAGCATTTT.

The rearrangement uses TRBV7-9 and TRBJ2-3, with TRBD2 matching over 13 bases. The CDR3 is made up of 16 amino acids. After removal of 7 bases from V and 5 bases from J, the junction contained 9 bases not matched to a gene. Germline V lookup: CDR1 SEHNR, CDR2 FQNEAQ (reference sequence). The CDR3 DNA is TGTGCCAGCACCAACCGACTAGCGGGAGGCGGAGATACGCAGTATTTT. Residues: CASTNRLAGGGDTQYF. The full variable domain, in which reference TRBV7-9 and TRBJ2-3 provide the parts outside the CDR3, is DTGVSQNPRHKITKRGQNVTFRCDPISEHNRLYWYRQTLGQGPEFLTYFQNEAQLEKSRLLSDRFSAERPKGSFSTLEIQRTEQGDSAMYLCASTNRLAGGGDTQYFGPGTRLTVL.

This clone was detected only once. The J gene is TRBJ2-7, the V gene TRBV18; the D gene is possibly TRBD2 (7 bases). The CDR3 length is 14 residues. Germline values: CDR1 KGHSH, CDR2 LQKENI. Trimming pared 4 bases from V and 2 bases from J, leaving 12 bases between. CDR3 bases: TGTGCCAGCTCACTTCCGGGGGGCACCTACGAGCAGTACTTC. This encodes CASSLPGGTYEQYF.

The chain combines TRBV7-9 with TRBJ1-2, with TRBD1 matching over 9 bases. V trimming: 2 bases; J trimming: 8 bases; junction bases outside the gene matches: 3. CDR1 and CDR2 from the germline V gene are SEHNR and FQNEAQ (reference sequence). CDR3 length: 13 amino acids. The CDR3 nucleotides are TGTGCCAGCAGCTTAATGGGACAGGGCGGCTACACCTTC. This gives the protein CASSLMGQGGYTF.